The 10 T cell receptor beta chains below were found in one sample sequenced in a study of CD8 T cells in Susac syndrome. RNA amounts of roughly 0.5 to 1 ug underwent reverse transcription with random hexamers. TCRdb reprocessed the immunoSEQ multiplex PCR reads with MiXCR, giving one entry per CDR3 protein. The sample shows 150,000 to 200,000 distinct CDR3 sequences, roughly 93% of them seen only once. Sequenced input: CD4+ T cells from PBMCs. The receptors shown here come from a human donor in good health.

The rearrangement joins TRBV3-1 to TRBJ2-7, with 10 bases identical to TRBD2. The CDR3 runs to 14 residues. Germline-derived CDR1 and CDR2 are LGHDT and YNNKEL (reference sequence). V lost 3 bases, J lost 3 bases, and 2 bases stayed unmatched. The CDR3 DNA reads TGTGCCAGCAGCCAGAGCGGGGGGGTCTACGAGCAGTACTTC. This encodes CASSQSGGVYEQYF.

The V and J genes are TRBV11-2 and TRBJ1-1; D not certain. Germline V lookup: CDR1 SGHAT, CDR2 FQNNGV. The CDR3 runs 13 residues. V lost 2 bases and J lost 6, with 10 bases in between. The CDR3 is CASSLITSAEAFF. In DNA form, the CDR3 reads TGTGCCAGCAGCTTAATCACAAGCGCTGAAGCTTTCTTT.

This chain uses TRBV9 with TRBJ1-4, with a possible D match to TRBD1 (5 bases). The germline V gene has CDR1 SGDLS and CDR2 YYNGEE. The CDR3 has 14 amino acids. Trimming took off 7 bases at V and 5 bases at J, with 15 bases between the two ends. The CDR3 nucleotides are TGTGCCAGCTCTCGGGACGGAGAAAATGAAAAACTGTTTTTT. Protein: CASSRDGENEKLFF.

J is TRBJ1-1 and V is TRBV29-1; 8 bases align to TRBD1. The CDR3 has 13 amino acids. Looked up from germline, CDR1 is SQVTM and CDR2 is ANQGSEA. V lost 6 bases and J lost 11; bases outside the gene matches: 14. The CDR3 loop is CSVRFQGAALAFF. For the CDR3, the DNA is TGCAGCGTGCGCTTTCAGGGGGCGGCTCTGGCTTTCTTT.

The chain employs TRBV6-5 and TRBJ1-4, with D unresolved. Trimming stripped 4 bases from V and 8 bases from J, with 11 bases between. Germline CDR1 reads MNHEY; CDR2 reads SVGAGI. This CDR3 is built from 13 residues. DNA for the CDR3: TGTGCCAGCAGTTCCCCGGGTGCCGAAAAACTGTTTTTT. Residues: CASSSPGAEKLFF.

The CDR3 reads CASSLEGINQPQHF. As DNA, the CDR3 is TGTGCCAGCAGCTTGGAAGGAATCAATCAGCCCCAGCATTTT. The chain uses TRBV5-6 and TRBJ1-5, with D uncertain. The CDR3 sequence is 14 residues long. CDR1 is SGHDT and CDR2 is YYEEEE in the germline V gene. The V end was cut by 0 bases, the J end by 3 bases, with 7 bases between.

There are a few counts of this clonotype. The gene calls are TRBV7-6 and TRBJ2-3, with no clear D. Germline CDR1 SGHVS, CDR2 FNYEAQ. This CDR3 has 12 residues. Deletions cut 5 bases from V and 1 base from J, with 4 bases between. The DNA of the CDR3 is TGTGCCAGCAGCCGCGGCACAGATACGCAGTATTTT. Translating it yields CASSRGTDTQYF. The full variable domain, its missing parts supplied by reference TRBV7-6 and TRBJ2-3, is GAGVSQSPRYKVTKRGQDVALRCDPISGHVSLYWYRQALGQGPEFLTYFNYEAQQDKSGLPNDRFSAERPEGSISTLTIQRTEQRDSAMYRCASSRGTDTQYFGPGTRLTVL.

The chain has TRBV20-1 and TRBJ1-5; 8 positions match TRBD1. Germline V lookup: CDR1 DFQATT, CDR2 SNEGSKA (reference sequence). V gave up 5 bases and J gave up 3 bases; unmatched junction bases: 6. This CDR3 is built from 14 residues. The CDR3 is CSAHPGQDNQPQHF. In nucleotides, the CDR3 is TGCAGTGCTCATCCGGGACAGGACAATCAGCCCCAGCATTTT.

This rearrangement joins TRBV19 to TRBJ2-7; D is perhaps TRBD2 (6 bases). The germline V gene encodes CDR1 LNHDA and CDR2 SQIVND (reference sequence). Trimming removed 3 bases from V and 6 bases from J, with 15 bases in between. The CDR3 has 14 amino acids. The CDR3 DNA follows: TGTGCCAGTAGTATGCGTATTCAGGGAGGCGAGCAGTACTTC. Amino acids: CASSMRIQGGEQYF.

The chain carries TRBV5-1 and TRBJ1-2; possible D gene TRBD1, 6 bases. There are 12 residues in the CDR3. V shed 3 bases and J shed 8 bases, with 11 bases lying between them. Germline assignment: CDR1 SGHRS and CDR2 YFSETQ. The CDR3 region has the DNA TGCGCCAGCAGCTACGGGGGGCTCGGCTACACCTTC. Its translation: CASSYGGLGYTF.